This TCR beta chain was sequenced during a study of cytomegalovirus exposure and HLA in healthy donors. Broader study findings: CMV serostatus alone was available as immune exposure information. In a later analysis, the majority of CMV-associated beta chains seemingly showed HLA restriction. Per a later analysis, HLA-associated TCR beta chains showed more clonal expansion than other, equally common TCR beta chains.

The CDR3 sequence is 13 residues long. CDR1 and CDR2 from the germline V gene are MDHEN and SYDVKM. The donors comprised healthy bone marrow donors. This clone is a singleton in its sample. The antigen is unknown. PCR involved 60 Vbeta and 13 Jbeta primers. TCRdb's table, derived via immunoSEQ multiplex PCR, lists solely in-frame clones and lacks some. The sample has roughly 120,000 clones, 80% seen once. This chain joins TRBV28 and TRBJ2-5; TRBD1 matches at 7 bases. The closer fit of TRBJ2-7 to the DNA end suggests the J call may be wrong. The clonotype originates from a male donor in good health and CMV-seronegative. Sequencing used PBMCs. The CDR3 protein is CASSLVTGPEQYF. The CDR3 nucleotides read TGTGCCAGCAGTTTGGTGACAGGGCCCGAGCAGTACTTC.